These 24 T cell receptor beta chains came from one sample sequenced in a study of blood T cell repertoires in COVID-19. Repertoires were generated with immunoSEQ multiplex PCR, while TCRdb's copy carries only in-frame clones and drops some. This table has over 140,000 clones, around 80% appearing once. The material sequenced was peripheral blood. The receptor source for this set is a woman of 80 years or more with active or convalescent COVID-19.

This chain connects TRBV7-9 to TRBJ1-2; no clear D. The CDR3 consists of 12 residues. Germline values: CDR1 SEHNR, CDR2 FQNEAQ (reference sequence). Trimming took off 2 bases at V and 4 bases at J, with 5 bases between the two ends. For the CDR3, the DNA is TGTGCCAGCAGCTTACACGGCTATGGCTACACCTTC. Encoded protein: CASSLHGYGYTF.

The V call is TRBV7-9, the J call TRBJ2-1; TRBD2 aligns across 8 bases. Germline V gene lookup returns CDR1 SEHNR and CDR2 FQNEAQ (reference sequence). The CDR3 is 15 amino acids. J lost 2 bases, V lost 4 bases, and 4 bases had no gene match. This chain's CDR3 is CASSSLAGAYNEQFF. Written as DNA, the CDR3 is TGTGCCAGCAGCTCCCTAGCGGGCGCCTACAATGAGCAGTTCTTC.

The chain uses TRBV2 and TRBJ2-7; 10 bases map to TRBD2. The CDR3 covers 15 residues. The germline V gene has CDR1 SNHLY and CDR2 FYNNEI. V shed 5 bases, J shed 2 bases, and the junction held 6 bases outside the gene matches. The CDR3 loop is CASSTTSGVAYEQYF. CDR3 DNA: TGTGCCAGCAGTACCACTAGCGGGGTAGCCTACGAGCAGTACTTC.

Comments on this clone: In the same sample, other DNA sequences code for this CDR3. This rearrangement joins TRBV15 to TRBJ1-2; tentatively, D is TRBD1 (6 bases). V gave up 3 bases and J gave up 4 bases, with 12 bases separating them. From germline, CDR1 is LNHNV and CDR2 YYDKDF (reference sequence). The CDR3 is made up of 14 amino acids. DNA of the CDR3: TGTGCCACCAGCAGGACAGGACAGTCCTATGGCTACACCTTC. Its protein product is CATSRTGQSYGYTF. The full variable domain, rest sourced from reference TRBV15 and TRBJ1-2, is DAMVIQNPRYQVTQFGKPVTLSCSQTLNHNVMYWYQQKSSQAPKLLFHYYDKDFNNEADTPDNFQSRRPNTSFCFLDIRSPGLGDTAMYLCATSRTGQSYGYTFGSGTRLTVV.

The chain links TRBV7-9 to TRBJ1-2, with 10 bases identical to TRBD1. J lost 4 bases, V lost 4 bases, and 6 bases had no gene match. The germline gives CDR1 SEHNR, CDR2 FQNEAQ (reference sequence). CDR3 length equals 15 residues. The CDR3 is CASSSPTGGGYGYTF. CDR3 DNA: TGTGCCAGCAGCTCCCCGACAGGGGGCGGCTATGGCTACACCTTC.

This clone was recorded once. Other DNA sequences within the sample encode an identical CDR3. The rearrangement joins TRBV18 to TRBJ2-5, with 7 positions matching TRBD2. Trimming took 3 bases from V and 1 from J; bases not matched to a gene: 2. The CDR3 extends over 14 amino acids. Germline V gene lookup returns CDR1 KGHSH and CDR2 LQKENI. CDR3 bases: TGTGCCAGCTCACCGCGGGGGACCCAAGAGACCCAGTACTTC. It yields the protein CASSPRGTQETQYF.

The V gene is TRBV5-1, the J gene TRBJ2-3, with TRBD2 matching over 14 bases. This CDR3 is 17 amino acids long. Germline V gene lookup returns CDR1 SGHRS and CDR2 YFSETQ. The junction had 7 bases not matched to a gene; V was cut back by 4 bases and J by 3 bases. CDR3 in amino acids: CASSPPGLAGVTDTQYF. CDR3 bases: TGCGCCAGCAGCCCACCGGGACTAGCGGGGGTAACAGATACGCAGTATTTT.

Comment on this clone: A junction boundary mismatches the germline segment, possibly from a read error. This chain joins TRBV9 and TRBJ2-7, with D perhaps matching TRBD1 (6 bases). CDR3 length equals 12 residues. CDR1 SGDLS and CDR2 YYNGEE come from the germline V gene. The CDR3 loop is CASGVDSYEQYF. The CDR3, as DNA: TGTGCCAGCGGCGTGGACAGCTACGAGCAGTACTTC.

The V gene is TRBV4-1, the J gene TRBJ2-1; tentatively, D is TRBD2 (5 bases). Germline loops: CDR1 MGHRA, CDR2 YSYEKL. This CDR3 has 17 residues. V was trimmed by 0 bases and J by 7 bases, leaving 19 bases between them. CDR3 in amino acids: CASSQDGVVPPGNEQFF. In DNA, the CDR3 is TGCGCCAGCAGCCAAGATGGAGTGGTACCACCGGGGAATGAGCAGTTCTTC.

This clone was recorded a few times. The chain links TRBV27 to TRBJ1-1; maybe TRBD1 (6 bases). CDR3 size: 16 residues. Germline V gene data show CDR1 as MNHEY and CDR2 as SMNVEV (reference sequence). The germline V and J ends were trimmed by 5 bases and 4 bases, with 20 bases remaining between them. The CDR3 coding sequence is TGTGCCAGCAGTCCGAGCCGGCACAGGGATGGCACTGAAGCTTTCTTT. As protein: CASSPSRHRDGTEAFF.

This chain uses TRBV5-8 with TRBJ1-4, with 8 bases that match TRBD1. Germline CDR1 is SGHTS and CDR2 is YDEGEE. The CDR3 is 18 residues long. V lost 4 bases to trimming and J lost 9 bases; unmatched junction nucleotides: 20. The CDR3 here is CASSLFLGGTGGSKKLFF. The CDR3 DNA is TGTGCCAGCAGCCTATTTCTGGGGGGGACAGGCGGGTCGAAAAAACTGTTTTTT.

The rearrangement uses TRBV5-1 and TRBJ2-6; TRBD1 might be the D (5 bases). In germline, CDR1 is SGHRS, CDR2 YFSETQ. The CDR3 has 16 residues. V was trimmed by 0 bases and J by 2 bases, leaving 9 bases between them. In DNA form, the CDR3 reads TGCGCCAGCAGCTTGGTGGGGCCCACTGGGGCCAACGTCCTGACTTTC. Residues: CASSLVGPTGANVLTF.

On this clone itself: The same CDR3 also results from other DNA sequences found in this sample. This chain joins TRBV15 and TRBJ2-7; 7 positions agree with TRBD1. Trimming cost V 6 bases and J 1 base; bases outside gene matches: 3. The CDR3 sequence is 13 residues long. CDR1 LNHNV and CDR2 YYDKDF come from the germline V gene (reference sequence). The CDR3 DNA sequence: TGTGCCACCAGGGACAGGAGTTCCTACGAGCAGTACTTC. Encoded protein: CATRDRSSYEQYF.

The rearrangement links TRBV16 to TRBJ1-2, with unresolved D. The V gene's germline CDR1 is KGHSY and CDR2 FQNENV. Trimming stripped 4 bases from V and 3 bases from J, with 12 bases between. The CDR3 runs to 14 residues. The CDR3 sequence is CASSLQNGDYGYTF. Here the CDR3 DNA reads TGTGCCAGCAGCCTACAGAACGGGGACTATGGCTACACCTTC.

Written as DNA, the CDR3 is TGCGCCAGCAGCTTCCGGGACACAATCTACGAGCAGTACTTC. This sequence encodes CASSFRDTIYEQYF. V is TRBV5-1 and J is TRBJ2-7; the D gene is possibly TRBD1 (6 bases). Germline-derived CDR1 and CDR2 are SGHRS and YFSETQ. Trimming removed 2 bases from V and 3 bases from J, with 12 bases in between. This CDR3 spans 14 amino acids.

The chain couples TRBV15 to TRBJ1-2; no reliable D call. V was clipped by 6 bases and J by 7 bases, with 12 bases between them. CDR1 is LNHNV, CDR2 YYDKDF, per germline (reference sequence). The CDR3 contains 12 residues. CDR3 sequence: CATSSSRVGYTF. The CDR3 coding sequence is TGTGCCACCAGTAGTAGTCGGGTTGGCTACACCTTC.

The CDR3: CASSVGGGTGELFF. Here the CDR3 DNA reads TGTGCCAGCAGCGTAGGAGGAGGAACCGGGGAGCTGTTTTTT. V and J are TRBV9 and TRBJ2-2; D might be TRBD2 (5 bases). The CDR3 sequence is 14 residues long. Per the germline V gene, CDR1 is SGDLS and CDR2 is YYNGEE. The V end was cut by 0 bases, the J end by 5 bases, with 8 bases between.

This clone was counted a few times. The genes are TRBV30 and TRBJ1-1; perhaps TRBD1 as D (5 bases). Germline CDR1 GTSNPN, CDR2 SVGIG (reference sequence). Trimming took 5 bases from V and 2 from J, leaving 18 bases between them. CDR3 length: 15 residues. CDR3 DNA sequence: TGTGCCTGGGAACCACTGGGTAGGGGCAACACTGAAGCTTTCTTT. Its protein product is CAWEPLGRGNTEAFF.

V is TRBV6-5 and J is TRBJ2-7; weak D call: TRBD1 (5 bases). V lost 6 bases, J lost 6 bases, and 15 bases lay in between. CDR1 MNHEY and CDR2 SVGAGI come from the germline V gene. There are 13 residues in the CDR3. The DNA for the CDR3 is TGTGCCAGCAGGGACACGGGTCTTGGCGAGCAGTACTTC. Translated, it gives CASRDTGLGEQYF.

The chain has TRBV7-8 and TRBJ2-1, with TRBD2 identical over 11 bases. Trimming took 5 bases from V and 7 from J; bases not matched to a gene: 13. The CDR3 has 17 amino acids. Germline V gives CDR1 SGHVS, CDR2 FQNEAQ. The CDR3 region is CASSVISGGAIGNEQFF. Written as DNA, the CDR3 is TGTGCCAGCAGCGTGATTAGCGGGGGGGCAATTGGGAATGAGCAGTTCTTC.

The chain employs TRBV30 and TRBJ1-3, with TRBD1 identical over 9 bases. Germline V gives CDR1 GTSNPN, CDR2 SVGIG (reference sequence). With V trimmed by 2 bases and J by 2 bases, 1 base remained unmatched. The CDR3 runs to 14 residues. CDR3 amino acids: CAWSTGGPGNTIYF. CDR3 nucleotide sequence: TGTGCCTGGAGTACAGGGGGCCCTGGAAACACCATATATTTT.

The V and J genes are TRBV4-3 and TRBJ1-2; 8 bases align to TRBD1. CDR1 and CDR2 (germline): LGHNA, YSLEER. Unmatched junction bases numbered 15, after V lost 6 bases and J lost 0 bases. The CDR3 is 18 residues long. In nucleotides, the CDR3 is TGCGCCAGCAGTCTAACGAGGACAACAGGGGGGTCTAACTATGGCTACACCTTC. Translation gives CASSLTRTTGGSNYGYTF.

This clone has ten or more counts. This chain joins TRBV4-3 and TRBJ1-5; unclear D gene. Trimming removed 6 bases from V and 0 bases from J, with 6 bases in between. The V gene's germline CDR1 is LGHNA and CDR2 YSLEER. CDR3 length equals 13 residues. Here the CDR3 reads CASSFNSNQPQHF. As DNA, the CDR3 is TGCGCCAGCAGTTTCAATAGCAATCAGCCCCAGCATTTT.

The rearrangement uses TRBV4-1 and TRBJ1-5, with 7 bases identical to TRBD1. Germline assignment: CDR1 MGHRA and CDR2 YSYEKL. This CDR3 spans 15 amino acids. V shed 0 bases and J 3 bases; nucleotides not matched to a gene: 2. CDR3 coding DNA: TGCGCCAGCAGCCAAGACAGGGGGACCAATCAGCCCCAGCATTTT. It encodes CASSQDRGTNQPQHF.